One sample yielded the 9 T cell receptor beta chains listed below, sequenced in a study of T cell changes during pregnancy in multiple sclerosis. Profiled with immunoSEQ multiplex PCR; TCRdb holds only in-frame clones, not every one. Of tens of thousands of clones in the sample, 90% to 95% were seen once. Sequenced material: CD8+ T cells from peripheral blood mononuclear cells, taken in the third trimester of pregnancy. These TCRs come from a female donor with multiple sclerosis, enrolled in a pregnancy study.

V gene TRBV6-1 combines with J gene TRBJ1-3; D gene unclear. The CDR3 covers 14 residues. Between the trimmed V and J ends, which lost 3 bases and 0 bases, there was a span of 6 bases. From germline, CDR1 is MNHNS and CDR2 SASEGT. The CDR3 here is CASSDSSSGNTIYF. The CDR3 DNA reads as TGTGCCAGCAGTGATTCTAGCTCTGGAAACACCATATATTTT.

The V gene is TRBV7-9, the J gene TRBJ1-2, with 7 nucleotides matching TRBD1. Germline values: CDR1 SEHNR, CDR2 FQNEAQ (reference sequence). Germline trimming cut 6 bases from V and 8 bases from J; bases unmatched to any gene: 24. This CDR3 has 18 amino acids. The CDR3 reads CASSSQGVEANPGRGYTF. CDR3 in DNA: TGTGCCAGCAGTTCGCAGGGGGTAGAGGCTAATCCGGGTAGAGGCTACACCTTC.

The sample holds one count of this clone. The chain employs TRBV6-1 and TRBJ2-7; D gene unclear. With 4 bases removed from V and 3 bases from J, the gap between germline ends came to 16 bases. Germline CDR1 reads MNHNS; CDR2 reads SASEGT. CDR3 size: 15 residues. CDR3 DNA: TGTGCCAGCAGTGGGCTCCAGGCCACCAACTACGAGCAGTACTTC. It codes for CASSGLQATNYEQYF.

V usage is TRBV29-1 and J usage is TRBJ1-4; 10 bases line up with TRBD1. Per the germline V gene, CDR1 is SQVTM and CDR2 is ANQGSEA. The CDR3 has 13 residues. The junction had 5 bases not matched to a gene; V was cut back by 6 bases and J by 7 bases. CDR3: CSVGQGNGEKLFF. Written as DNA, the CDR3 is TGCAGCGTGGGACAGGGGAATGGTGAAAAACTGTTTTTT.

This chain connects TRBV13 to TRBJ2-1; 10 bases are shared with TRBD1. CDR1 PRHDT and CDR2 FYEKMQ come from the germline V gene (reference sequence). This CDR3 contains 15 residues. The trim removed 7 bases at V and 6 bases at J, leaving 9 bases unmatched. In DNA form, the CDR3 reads TGTGCCAGCACTCCAGGGACAGGGGCCCCCAATGAGCAGTTCTTC. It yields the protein CASTPGTGAPNEQFF.

The DNA for the CDR3 is TGCGCCAGCAGCTTGGAAGCGGGGGGTCAAGAGACCCAGTACTTC. Residues: CASSLEAGGQETQYF. This rearrangement joins TRBV5-1 to TRBJ2-5, with 9 bases identical to TRBD2. This CDR3 contains 15 residues. Trimming removed 0 bases from V and 2 bases from J; junction bases left unmatched: 2. Germline CDR1 SGHRS, CDR2 YFSETQ.

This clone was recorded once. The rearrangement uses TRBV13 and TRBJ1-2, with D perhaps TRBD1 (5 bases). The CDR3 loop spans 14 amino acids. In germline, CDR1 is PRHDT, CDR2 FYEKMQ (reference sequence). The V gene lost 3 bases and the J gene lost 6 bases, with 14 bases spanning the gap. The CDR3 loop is CASSLAGSSDGYTF. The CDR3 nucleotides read TGTGCCAGCAGCTTGGCAGGGTCTAGTGATGGCTACACCTTC.

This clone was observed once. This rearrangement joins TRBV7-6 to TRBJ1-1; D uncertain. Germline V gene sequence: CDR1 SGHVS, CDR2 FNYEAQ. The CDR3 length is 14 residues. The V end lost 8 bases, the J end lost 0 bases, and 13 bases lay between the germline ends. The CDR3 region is CASSGDSLNTEAFF. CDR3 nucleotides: TGTGCCAGCTCTGGAGATTCTCTGAACACTGAAGCTTTCTTT.

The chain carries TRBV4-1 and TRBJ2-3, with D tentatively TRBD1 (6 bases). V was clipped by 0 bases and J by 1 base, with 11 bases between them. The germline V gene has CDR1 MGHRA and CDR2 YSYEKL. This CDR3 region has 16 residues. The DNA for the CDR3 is TGCGCCAGCAGCCAAGATCCAGGGGCCCGCACAGATACGCAGTATTTT. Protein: CASSQDPGARTDTQYF.